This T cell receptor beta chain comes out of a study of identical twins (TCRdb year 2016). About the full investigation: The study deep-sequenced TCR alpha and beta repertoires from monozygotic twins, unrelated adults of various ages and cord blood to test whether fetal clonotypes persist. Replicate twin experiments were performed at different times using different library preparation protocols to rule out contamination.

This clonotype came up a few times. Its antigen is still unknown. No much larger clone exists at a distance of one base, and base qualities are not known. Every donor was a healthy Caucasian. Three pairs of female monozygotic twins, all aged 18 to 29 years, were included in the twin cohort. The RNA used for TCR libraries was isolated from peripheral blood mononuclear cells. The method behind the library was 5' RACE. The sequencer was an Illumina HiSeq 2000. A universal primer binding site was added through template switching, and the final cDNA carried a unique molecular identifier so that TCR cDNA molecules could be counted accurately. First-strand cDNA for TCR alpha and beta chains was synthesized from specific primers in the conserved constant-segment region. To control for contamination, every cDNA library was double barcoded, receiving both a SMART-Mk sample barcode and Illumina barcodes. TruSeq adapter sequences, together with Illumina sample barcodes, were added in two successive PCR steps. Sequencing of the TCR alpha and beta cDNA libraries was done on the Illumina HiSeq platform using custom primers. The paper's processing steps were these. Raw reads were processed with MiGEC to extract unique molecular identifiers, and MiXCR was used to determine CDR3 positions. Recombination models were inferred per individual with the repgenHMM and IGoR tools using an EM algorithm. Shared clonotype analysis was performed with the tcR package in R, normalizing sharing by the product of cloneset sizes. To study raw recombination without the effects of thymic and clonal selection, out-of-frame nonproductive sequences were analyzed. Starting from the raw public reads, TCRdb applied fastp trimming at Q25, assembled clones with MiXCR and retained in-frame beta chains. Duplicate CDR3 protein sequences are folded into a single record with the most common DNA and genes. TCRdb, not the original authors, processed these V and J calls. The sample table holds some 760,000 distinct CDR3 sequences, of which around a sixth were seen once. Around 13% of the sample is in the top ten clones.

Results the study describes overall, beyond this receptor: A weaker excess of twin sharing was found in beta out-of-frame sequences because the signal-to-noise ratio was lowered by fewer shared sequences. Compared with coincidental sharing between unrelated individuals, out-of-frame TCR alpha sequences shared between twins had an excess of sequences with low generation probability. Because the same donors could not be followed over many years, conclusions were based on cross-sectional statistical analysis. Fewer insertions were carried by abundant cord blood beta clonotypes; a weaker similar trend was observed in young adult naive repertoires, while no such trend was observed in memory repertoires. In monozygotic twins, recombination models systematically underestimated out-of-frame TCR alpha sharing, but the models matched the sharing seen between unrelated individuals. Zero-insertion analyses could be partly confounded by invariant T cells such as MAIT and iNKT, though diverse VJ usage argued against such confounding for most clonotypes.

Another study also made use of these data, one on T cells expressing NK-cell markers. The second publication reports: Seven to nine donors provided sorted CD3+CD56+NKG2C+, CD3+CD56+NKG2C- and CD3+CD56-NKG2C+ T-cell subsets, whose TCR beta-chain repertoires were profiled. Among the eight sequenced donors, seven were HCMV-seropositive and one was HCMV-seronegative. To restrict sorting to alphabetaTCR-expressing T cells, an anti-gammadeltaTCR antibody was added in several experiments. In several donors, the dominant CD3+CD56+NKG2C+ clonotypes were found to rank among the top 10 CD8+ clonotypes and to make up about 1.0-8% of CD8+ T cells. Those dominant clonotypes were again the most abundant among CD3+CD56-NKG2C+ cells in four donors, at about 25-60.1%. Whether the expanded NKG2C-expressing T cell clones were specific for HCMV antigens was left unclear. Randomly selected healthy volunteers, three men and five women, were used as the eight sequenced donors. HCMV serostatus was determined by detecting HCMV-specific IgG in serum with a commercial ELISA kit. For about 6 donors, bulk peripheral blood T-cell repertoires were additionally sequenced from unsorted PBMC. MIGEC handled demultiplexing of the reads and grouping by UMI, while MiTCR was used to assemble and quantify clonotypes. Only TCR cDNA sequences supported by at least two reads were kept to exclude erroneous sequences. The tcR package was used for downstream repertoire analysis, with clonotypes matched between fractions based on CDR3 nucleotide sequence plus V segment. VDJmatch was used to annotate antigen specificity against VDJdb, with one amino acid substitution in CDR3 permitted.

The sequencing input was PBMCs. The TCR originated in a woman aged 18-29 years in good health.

The CDR3 protein sequence reads: CSARVGAGVETQYF. The nucleotides read TGCAGTGCTAGAGTAGGAGCGGGGGTAGAGACCCAGTACTTC. The chain couples TRBV20-1 to TRBJ2-5, with TRBD2 identical over 8 junction bases. CDR1 and CDR2 were assigned from the germline V gene (reference sequence) as DFQATT and SNEGSKA. Compared with germline, V lacks 1 base and J lacks 4 bases; bases without a gene match: 5. Inclusive of the bounding cysteine and phenylalanine, the CDR3 is 14 residues long. Only CDR3 DNA remains: 42 bases, in frame from the first base.